Detailed here is one T cell receptor (beta chain). Antigen: not known. This entry comes from a study of cytomegalovirus exposure and HLA in healthy donors. Findings and limits, study-wide: CMV antigen specificity was confirmed in vitro for a few CMV-associated chains.

The germline V gene has CDR1 SGHAT and CDR2 FQNNGV. V lost 5 bases to trimming and J lost 2 bases; unmatched junction nucleotides: 5. The CDR3 length is 14 residues. It was with 60 Vbeta and 13 Jbeta primers that the PCR ran. Only in-frame clones appear in the TCRdb table, and some are missing; sequencing was by immunoSEQ multiplex PCR. Of approximately 160,000 clones listed, 77% are singletons. Source material: PBMCs. This chain joins TRBV11-2 and TRBJ1-2, with 7 nucleotides matching TRBD1. The source is a woman between 40 and 50 years old in good health and CMV-seropositive. The CDR3 nucleotides are TGTGCCAGCAGCATTACAGGGGCGAACTATGGCTACACCTTC. Translation gives CASSITGANYGYTF.